Presented here are 7 T cell receptor beta chains from one specimen sequenced in a study of blood T cells in healthy people across ages. Then a second PCR, running roughly 7 to 11 cycles, was carried out with a sample-barcoded 5' primer and a J-beta primer mix. TCRdb ran MiXCR on the 5' RACE reads and lists one entry per CDR3 protein. The sample has around 1,100,000 distinct CDR3 sequences; around two fifths are singletons. The specimen was blood. The receptors were gathered from a man younger than 35 in good health.

This clonotype has just a few counts. The chain links TRBV20-1 to TRBJ1-2, with D possibly TRBD1 on 5 matching bases. The V end was cut by 0 bases, the J end by 4 bases, with 12 bases between. Germline CDR1 is DFQATT and CDR2 is SNEGSKA (reference sequence). The CDR3 runs 14 residues. The CDR3 here is CSARENRFTYGYTF. Here the CDR3 DNA reads TGCAGTGCTAGAGAGAACAGGTTTACCTATGGCTACACCTTC.

This clonotype was counted only a few times. The rearrangement links TRBV4-3 to TRBJ2-1; 7 bases line up with TRBD1. Near its end, the DNA agrees better with TRBJ2-7, so the J call may be wrong. This CDR3 region has 16 residues. The germline CDR1 and CDR2 sequences are LGHNA and YSLEER. CDR3 in DNA: TGCGCCAGCAGCCTCGGGACAGCTCCCTCCTACAATGAGCAGTACTTC. Protein product: CASSLGTAPSYNEQYF.

This clonotype was detected only once. The J gene is TRBJ2-4, the V gene TRBV30; maybe TRBD1 (5 bases). The germline V gene encodes CDR1 GTSNPN and CDR2 SVGIG (reference sequence). CDR3 length: 14 residues. V lost 0 bases to trimming and J lost 0 bases, with 6 bases between them. The CDR3 protein is CAWSVGVAKNIQYF. CDR3 coding DNA: TGTGCCTGGAGTGTAGGGGTAGCCAAAAACATTCAGTACTTC.

The rearrangement joins TRBV5-1 to TRBJ1-6, with 8 bases fitting TRBD1. V lost 3 bases, J lost 8 bases, and 7 bases stayed unmatched. The CDR3 extends over 15 amino acids. Germline V gene data show CDR1 as SGHRS and CDR2 as YFSETQ. Here the CDR3 DNA reads TGCGCCAGCAGCTCCACGACAGGGGTGGATTCACCCCTCCACTTT. Translation: CASSSTTGVDSPLHF.

The chain combines TRBV5-5 with TRBJ2-2; 11 positions agree with TRBD2. The CDR3 loop spans 17 amino acids. V lost 4 bases, J lost 4 bases, and 9 bases stayed unmatched. Per germline, CDR1 SGHKS and CDR2 YYEKEE (reference sequence). The CDR3 DNA reads as TGTGCCAGCAGCACCTATAGCGGGGGGGCTCTCACCGGGGAGCTGTTTTTT. It codes for CASSTYSGGALTGELFF.

The chain uses TRBV5-1 and TRBJ2-7; 7 bases are shared with TRBD1. Losses at the gene ends were 3 bases for V and 2 bases for J; bases not matched to a gene: 11. CDR3 length: 16 residues. The germline V gene has CDR1 SGHRS and CDR2 YFSETQ. This CDR3 is CASSSGDSSLTYEQYF. For the CDR3, the DNA is TGCGCCAGCAGCTCAGGGGACAGTTCCCTGACCTACGAGCAGTACTTC.

This clonotype was counted at least ten times. The chain recombines TRBV10-3 with TRBJ2-7, with 8 nucleotides matching TRBD1. CDR1 ENHRY and CDR2 SYGVKD come from the germline V gene. V was pared by 2 bases and J by 0 bases, with 9 bases of the junction left unmatched. The CDR3 has 17 residues. The CDR3 nucleotides are TGTGCCATCAGTGAGCCGGGACAGGAACCAAGCTCCTACGAGCAGTACTTC. As protein: CAISEPGQEPSSYEQYF.